Detailed here is one T cell receptor (beta chain). Its antigen is unknown. Per-base qualities were not stored, and no clone one base away is much larger. This specimen belongs to a study of cytomegalovirus exposure and HLA in healthy donors (dated by TCRdb to 2016 to 2017). Background for the entire study: In an earlier analysis of under 750 of the donors, less than 350 Gb of sequence data and 95 million to 130 million unique TCR beta sequences from about 190 million T cells were reported. An early release that covered several hundred HLA-typed donors contained around 300 gigabases of sequencing data and tens of millions of unique TCR sequences. Of the roughly 400 genotyped donors, roughly 76% were placed in the genetic ancestry cluster associated with self-reported Caucasian donors. The study aimed to test whether cataloging public T cell receptors could reveal signatures of past pathogen exposure. Using immunosequencing, the study profiled T cell repertoires from about 620 subjects and related those repertoires to cytomegalovirus serostatus. Besides the first cohort of roughly 640 subjects, a separate validation cohort made up of 120 different subjects was used. The study combined high-throughput TCR immunosequencing, statistical association of individual TCRs with disease status, and machine learning to predict cytomegalovirus infection status. To study patterns of TCR occurrence, a later analysis re-analyzed previously published TCR beta repertoires from more than 550 donors and added high-resolution HLA genotyping. In the later analysis, no new phenotypic data were used to find candidate immune exposures; instead, reliance was placed on TCR beta sequences and their occurrence across donors. An earlier analysis of a few hundred of the donors applied high-throughput TCR beta sequencing to assess whether each TCR beta V gene segment acted as functional or pseudogenic. Donor age, sex, ethnicity and CMV serostatus were compiled together with the repertoire data. Genome-wide SNP genotypes for about three fifths of the roughly 670 donors were used in a later genetic analysis, which treated that subset as a discovery cohort. All discovery cohort repertoires had been generated on a single sequencing platform. Both class I and class II loci were covered by HLA typing, at four-digit resolution. Typing coverage differed by locus: A, B, C, DRB1 and DQB1 were typed in roughly 620-640 donors, DQA1 in approximately 520, DPA1 in nearly 610, and DPB1 in 450 to 480. About five DR-DQ haplotypes were treated as single units for association and clustering because of strong linkage in the cohort. Across approximately 420 genotyped donors of the cohort, an average of about 250,000 unique TCR beta nucleotide sequences per donor were sequenced, and approximately 19% of those sequences were non-productive. Here is what the overall study found, with its caveats: In vitro tests confirmed that a few of the cytomegalovirus-associated TCR beta chains recognize cytomegalovirus antigens. In this cohort, only TCR beta chains were sequenced, and detectable features were limited by the absence of alpha or paired-chain data. A further reported finding was that TCR beta sequences accurately predicted the HLA-A and HLA-B alleles for most subjects in the first cohort. A group of highly shared sequence variants was considered likely to be a technical artifact of the sequencing pipeline. Roughly uniform sequencing depth across donors was assumed in presence/absence analyses, although this assumption may not hold. Specific HLA alleles were associated with 15,000 to 20,000 TCR beta sequences at a false discovery rate of 0.05 in a later analysis. Correlated functional status among segregating V segments might be attributable to linkage disequilibrium, but an unknown experimental factor could not be ruled out. HLA typing was unavailable for some donors at each locus, so association tests used only the typed subset. The study gave a list of 150 to 200 TCR beta chains associated with cytomegalovirus. The authors suggested that the approach could potentially be extended to other disease states and immunological phenotypes. While some public TCRs were present in many individuals, most TCR sequences turned up only very rarely across donors. Strong co-occurrence of HLA alleles, especially DR and DQ, made assigning TCR associations to individual alleles difficult. Some IMGT-functional V segments, including TRBV6-2 and TRBV6-3, could not be told apart with the 87-base-pair reads, so those segments were excluded. A later genetic analysis associated a missense DCLRE1C variant with V-gene and J-gene trimming of TCR beta chains, and an independent cohort replicated the association. The earlier analysis of about 600 of the donors excluded some 15 rarely observed V segments, including chromosome 9 orphons, because counts were too low. A later analysis found that HLA-associated TCR beta chains were more clonally expanded and had lower generation probabilities than equally common non-associated chains. Compared with the approximately 710-donor mean, donors in an Asian-associated ancestry cluster had fewer N-insertions in productive TCRs, according to a later genetic analysis. Most CMV-associated TCR beta chains appeared to be HLA-restricted in a later analysis, and the HLA associations seemed to be driven largely by CMV exposure. In a later analysis, several top co-occurrence clusters were reported to appear linked to parvovirus B19, influenza, CMV and Epstein-Barr virus. In a later analysis, TCR association rates were found to vary across HLA loci, with the most associated TCRs seen for DRB1 alleles and the fewest for HLA-C alleles. In an earlier analysis of around 600 of the donors, most TCR beta V segments were observed in productive rearrangements about 87% or about 30% of the time, broadly matching IMGT annotations. Cytomegalovirus status was reported to be diagnosed by the classifier with high specificity and sensitivity in both the original and validation cohorts. CMV serostatus was the only immune exposure information available for the cohort.

The cohort was made up of 500 to 800 healthy bone marrow donors. At the time of sampling, every cohort member was nominally healthy, though immune exposures that went unrecorded were likely present. The donor tested CMV seropositive, placing the donor among the 250 to 350 seropositive members of the cohort. Each donor provided a peripheral blood sample, and peripheral blood mononuclear cells were used for TCR beta sequencing. Genomic DNA extraction from the blood cell samples was performed with the Qiagen DNeasy Blood Extraction Kit. The germline V and J ends show losses of 4 bases and 12 bases respectively, and no gene match explains 4 bases of the junction. According to the germline V gene (reference sequence), CDR1 reads MNHEY and CDR2 reads SMNVEV. Counted from cysteine to phenylalanine, this CDR3 has 13 amino acids. The read is trimmed to its CDR3 DNA, 39 bases read in frame from base 1. The method was the immunoSEQ multiplex PCR assay. For the multiplex PCR, a mixture combining 60 forward primers for TCR Vbeta segments and 13 reverse primers for TCR Jbeta segments was used. A multiplex PCR assay on genomic DNA amplified the CDR3 region of rearranged TCR beta genes. The Illumina HiSeq System was used to sequence the amplified TCR beta libraries as 87-base-pair reads. On the study's bioinformatics: A later analysis tallied some 79 million unique TCR beta chains across the 666 repertoires, and 10 million to 11 million of those chains were shared by two or more donors. To remove PCR and sequencing errors, raw reads were error-corrected and collapsed into unique sequences using a nearest-neighbor algorithm that merged closely related sequences. CDR3 sequences were aligned to IMGT reference sequences to assign V, D and J gene segments. For a sequence to be retained, a match of at least six nucleotides to both a V gene segment and a J gene segment was required. Rearrangements were called productive when the CDR3 lacked stop codons and stayed in frame with V and J; all others were non-productive. CDR3 was defined by IMGT convention, running from the second conserved V-encoded cysteine to the conserved J-encoded phenylalanine. Sequences without an unambiguous match to a single V gene segment were excluded from the earlier analysis of 587 of the donors. In an earlier analysis of 587 of the donors, V segments were called functional above 56.7% productive rearrangements and were called segregating when the between-donor standard deviation exceeded 5%. A statistical classification framework was built to diagnose cytomegalovirus status from the catalog of TCR beta chain sequences. A later analysis assigned V and J genes by comparing TCR nucleotide sequences with IMGT/GENE-DB human TR gene sequences. In a later analysis, CDR3 sequences and most-parsimonious VDJ recombination scenarios were assigned using the TCRdist pipeline. In a later analysis, each TCR beta chain was defined by its CDR3 amino acid sequence together with its V-gene family, and reads lacking a unique V-gene family were excluded. As a way to deal with suspected cross-contamination and a sequencing artifact, a later analysis dropped 450 to 600 nucleotide sequences that were highly shared and had low generation probability. In a later analysis, a clonal expansion index for each public chain was calculated from normalized within-repertoire ranks of inferred template counts. A later analysis computed generation probabilities with a VDJ recombination model fitted to out-of-frame rearrangements, and checked the results against IGoR. Hypergeometric tests were used in a later analysis to score TCR-TCR, TCR-HLA and TCR-CMV co-occurrence, with a repertoire-size bias correction applied to the TCR pairs. To estimate false discovery rates, a later analysis permuted the HLA or CMV assignments 20 times. A later analysis grouped co-occurring TCRs with DBSCAN, adding TCRdist sequence similarity when clustering within HLA-allele-positive subsets. Co-occurrence clustering excluded repertoires with fewer than 30,000 or more than 120,000 public chains, plus five with anomalous nucleotide sharing. Drawn from immuneACCESS, this table holds only the in-frame rearrangements with V and J called that TCRdb kept. Clones are partly lost; checked studies trace under half to an unresolved V gene and leave the rest unexplained. V and J calls and clone size follow that table, whereas D and trimming were derived from the DNA. Counted in this sample were around 100,000 clones; over 60% of them appeared once. In total, the top ten clones hold around 5% of the sample.

The source material was PBMCs. The receptor was isolated from a man aged 30 to 39 in good health and CMV-seropositive. The V gene is TRBV27 and the J gene is TRBJ2-6; 9 bases in the junction line up with TRBD1. The CDR3 loop reads CASSSWTGAVLTF. The DNA sequence is given as TGTGCCAGCAGTTCGTGGACAGGGGCCGTCCTGACTTTC. The CDR3 plus the reference TRBV27 and TRBJ2-6 genes for the other parts give the full variable domain: EAQVTQNPRYLITVTGKKLTVTCSQNMNHEYMSWYRQDPGLGLRQIYYSMNVEVTDKGDVPEGYKVSRKEKRNFPLILESPSPNQTSLYFCASSSWTGAVLTFGAGSRLTVL.